Below are 15 T cell receptor beta chains sequenced from a single sample in a study of shared clonotypes between healthy human individuals. Profiling relied on immunoSEQ multiplex PCR, and the TCRdb table lists in-frame clones only, not all of them. This table has under 650,000 clones, 90% to 96% appearing once. The sequenced material came from naive CD4+ T cells sorted from blood. This sample's subset: CD45RA+ positively selected. All receptors come from a woman in her 30s in good health.

The chain employs TRBV11-2 and TRBJ2-5; D is unclear. V was shortened by 1 base and J by 1 base, with 7 bases between the two germline ends. The CDR3 is made up of 14 amino acids. Germline V gene sequence: CDR1 SGHAT, CDR2 FQNNGV. The CDR3 DNA is TGTGCCAGCAGCTTAGGGCCAACCCAAGAGACCCAGTACTTC. The encoded protein is CASSLGPTQETQYF. Full variable domain (missing parts from reference TRBV11-2 and TRBJ2-5): EAGVAQSPRYKIIEKRQSVAFWCNPISGHATLYWYQQILGQGPKLLIQFQNNGVVDDSQLPKDRFSAERLKGVDSTLKIQPAKLEDSAVYLCASSLGPTQETQYFGPGTRLLVL.

V usage is TRBV4-1 and J usage is TRBJ2-4; 10 nucleotides align to TRBD2. J was trimmed by 5 bases and V by 1 base; bases with no gene match: 8. Germline CDR1 is MGHRA and CDR2 is YSYEKL. The CDR3 spans 17 residues. In DNA form, the CDR3 reads TGCGCCAGCAGCCAAGGTAGGGCTAGCGGGAGCCAAAACATTCAGTACTTC. Its translation: CASSQGRASGSQNIQYF.

The genes are TRBV5-1 and TRBJ2-7; TRBD2 aligns across 9 bases. After removal of 0 bases from V and 5 bases from J, the junction contained 6 bases not matched to a gene. Germline V lookup: CDR1 SGHRS, CDR2 YFSETQ. CDR3 length: 15 residues. The DNA for the CDR3 is TGCGCCAGCAGCTTGGCGCGGGAGGGGGTTAACGAGCAGTACTTC. This sequence encodes CASSLAREGVNEQYF.

The chain carries TRBV6-5 and TRBJ2-7, with TRBD2 identical over 9 bases. From germline, CDR1 is MNHEY and CDR2 SVGAGI. Trimming removed 6 bases from V and 2 bases from J; junction bases left unmatched: 5. The CDR3 is made up of 14 amino acids. The CDR3 DNA reads TGTGCCAGCAGGATTAGCGGGAGTACCTACGAGCAGTACTTC. This translates into CASRISGSTYEQYF.

J is TRBJ2-2 and V is TRBV14, with a weak D call TRBD1 (6 bases). V lost 9 bases and J 0 bases, leaving 8 bases between the germline ends. There are 13 residues in the CDR3. Germline lookup yields CDR1 SGHDN and CDR2 FVKESK. The CDR3 spells CASGQTNTGELFF. The CDR3 DNA sequence: TGTGCCAGTGGACAGACGAACACCGGGGAGCTGTTTTTT.

The chain carries TRBV19 and TRBJ2-6; D is ambiguous. Germline CDR1 is LNHDA and CDR2 is SQIVND (reference sequence). Trimming cost V 5 bases and J 4 bases, with 12 bases left between them. There are 15 residues in the CDR3. The CDR3 sequence: CASSPSRPGANVLTF. CDR3 nucleotides: TGTGCCAGTAGTCCCAGCCGTCCCGGGGCCAACGTCCTGACTTTC.

This chain connects TRBV18 to TRBJ2-3; 12 nucleotides align to TRBD2. The CDR3 is 16 residues long. Germline V gene data show CDR1 as KGHSH and CDR2 as LQKENI. V gave up 4 bases and J gave up 4 bases; unmatched junction bases: 6. CDR3 DNA sequence: TGTGCCAGCTCACTACGACTAGCGGGAGAGGCAGATACGCAGTATTTT. It specifies CASSLRLAGEADTQYF. The entire variable domain, with the rest obtained from reference TRBV18 and TRBJ2-3, is as follows: NAGVMQNPRHLVRRRGQEARLRCSPMKGHSHVYWYRQLPEEGLKFMVYLQKENIIDESGMPKERFSAEFPKEGPSILRIQQVVRGDSAAYFCASSLRLAGEADTQYFGPGTRLTVL.

This clone was counted a single time. The rearrangement links TRBV6-5 to TRBJ2-7, with D perhaps matching TRBD1 (6 bases). Germline loops: CDR1 MNHEY, CDR2 SVGAGI. V lost 2 bases and J lost 5, with 13 bases in between. The CDR3 consists of 14 residues. This chain's CDR3 is CASSYLQGSNEQYF. DNA for the CDR3: TGTGCCAGCAGTTACCTACAGGGTTCTAACGAGCAGTACTTC.

This clone was seen once. The sample contains more than one DNA sequence encoding this CDR3. This chain joins TRBV11-2 and TRBJ1-1; no clear D gene. CDR1 is SGHAT, CDR2 FQNNGV, per germline. V shed 1 base and J shed 1 base, with 4 bases lying between them. There are 13 residues in the CDR3. The CDR3 DNA is TGTGCCAGCAGCTTAGGAACGAACACTGAAGCTTTCTTT. This encodes CASSLGTNTEAFF.

The V gene is TRBV6-1, the J gene TRBJ2-1; D not resolved. Deletions cut 1 base from V and 1 base from J, with 5 bases between. The CDR3 sequence is 14 residues long. Germline CDR1 MNHNS, CDR2 SASEGT. The CDR3 loop is CASSEEGSYNEQFF. In nucleotides, the CDR3 is TGTGCCAGCAGTGAAGAGGGATCCTACAATGAGCAGTTCTTC.

This chain links TRBV18 with TRBJ1-5, with unresolved D. Trimming took 4 bases from V and 2 from J, leaving 9 bases between them. The CDR3 covers 14 residues. The germline gives CDR1 KGHSH, CDR2 LQKENI. The chain's CDR3 is CASSLNGGNQPQHF. CDR3 nucleotides: TGTGCCAGCTCACTCAACGGGGGCAATCAGCCCCAGCATTTT. Drawing the rest from reference TRBV18 and TRBJ1-5, the complete variable domain is NAGVMQNPRHLVRRRGQEARLRCSPMKGHSHVYWYRQLPEEGLKFMVYLQKENIIDESGMPKERFSAEFPKEGPSILRIQQVVRGDSAAYFCASSLNGGNQPQHFGDGTRLSIL.

The chain uses TRBV6-5 and TRBJ2-7; TRBD2 is a possible D gene (5 bases). The germline gives CDR1 MNHEY, CDR2 SVGAGI. This CDR3 is 14 amino acids long. Deletions cut 6 bases from V and 5 bases from J, with 17 bases between. The CDR3 nucleotides are TGTGCCAGCAGCCCCGCGGGTCTTGTCCACGAGCAGTACTTC. As protein: CASSPAGLVHEQYF.

The chain employs TRBV19 and TRBJ1-5, with no clear D. This CDR3 comprises 15 residues. The germline CDR1 and CDR2 sequences are LNHDA and SQIVND (reference sequence). V lost 3 bases and J lost 0, with 9 bases in between. The CDR3 region is CASSIEVDSNQPQHF. CDR3 bases: TGTGCCAGTAGTATCGAAGTCGATAGCAATCAGCCCCAGCATTTT.

The chain recombines TRBV27 with TRBJ2-5; tentatively, D is TRBD2 (5 bases). The J call is in doubt because the DNA end fits TRBJ2-7 better. This CDR3 is built from 15 residues. CDR1 MNHEY and CDR2 SMNVEV come from the germline V gene (reference sequence). The CDR3 spells CASSPAGAERYEQYF. The CDR3 DNA sequence: TGTGCCAGCAGTCCGGCAGGAGCGGAGAGATACGAGCAGTACTTC.

The CDR3 DNA follows: TGTGCCAGCAGTGATTACCAGACCTCCTACAATGAGCAGTTCTTC. It encodes CASSDYQTSYNEQFF. The chain couples TRBV2 to TRBJ2-1; D is unresolved. Trimming removed 3 bases at V and 0 bases at J, with 9 bases between. The germline gives CDR1 SNHLY, CDR2 FYNNEI. The CDR3 runs to 15 residues.